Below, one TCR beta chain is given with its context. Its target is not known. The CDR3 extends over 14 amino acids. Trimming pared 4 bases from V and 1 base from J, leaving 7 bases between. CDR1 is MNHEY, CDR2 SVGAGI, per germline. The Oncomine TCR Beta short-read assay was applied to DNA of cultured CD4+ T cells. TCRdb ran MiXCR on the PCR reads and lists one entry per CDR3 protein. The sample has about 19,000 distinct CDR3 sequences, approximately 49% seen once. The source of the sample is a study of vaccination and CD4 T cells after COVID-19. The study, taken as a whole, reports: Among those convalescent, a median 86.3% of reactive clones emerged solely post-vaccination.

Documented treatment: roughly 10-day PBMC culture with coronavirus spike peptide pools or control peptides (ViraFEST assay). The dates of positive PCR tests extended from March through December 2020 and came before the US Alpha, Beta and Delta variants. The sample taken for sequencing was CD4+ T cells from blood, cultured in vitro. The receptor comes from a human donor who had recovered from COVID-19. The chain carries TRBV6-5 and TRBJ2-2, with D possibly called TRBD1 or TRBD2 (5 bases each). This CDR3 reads CASSWGRNTGELFF. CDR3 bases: TGTGCCAGCAGTTGGGGACGGAACACCGGGGAGCTGTTTTTT.